This T cell receptor beta chain was sequenced for a study of OX40 agonist ivuxolimab in advanced cancers. As concerns this clone: Its antigen is still unknown.

CDR1 and CDR2 (germline): SQVTM, ANQGSEA. V shed 7 bases and J shed 6 bases, with 10 bases lying between them. The CDR3 has 11 amino acids. Study findings and constraints: Partial responders at 0.1-3.0 mg/kg had among the lowest clonal expansion. Researchers report that CD8+ T cells had, on average, more expanded clones than CD4+.

TCRdb keeps only in-frame clones here, not all; method: immunoSEQ multiplex PCR. Here the sample spans 41,000 or so clones, almost 80% being singletons. Specimen: CD4+ or CD8+ T cells sorted from blood, collected in a trial of the OX40 agonist ivuxolimab. This chain connects TRBV29-1 to TRBJ2-1; no firm D call. The sequence derives from an adult with an advanced solid tumor such as melanoma, head and neck, liver or kidney cancer. This chain's CDR3 is CSAALSNEQFF. Here the CDR3 DNA reads TGCAGCGCCGCCTTAAGCAATGAGCAGTTCTTC.